The sequence of this TCR beta chain was determined in a study of blood T cell repertoires in COVID-19. Study-level information: T cells, B-cell-depleted T cells, or PBMCs provided the cDNA or gDNA that served as material.

Germline lookup yields CDR1 SGHTA and CDR2 FQGNSA. The germline V and J ends were trimmed by 1 base and 2 bases, with 12 bases remaining between them. CDR3 length equals 16 residues. Authors' processing steps: Estimation of nucleated cell counts relied on the amplification of reference gene primers. TCRdb's table, derived via immunoSEQ multiplex PCR, lists solely in-frame clones and lacks some. D and trimming come from the DNA, and the V and J calls and clone size come from that table. Of fewer than 65,000 clones listed, 80% to 90% are singletons. Input material: peripheral blood. V is TRBV7-2 and J is TRBJ2-1, with a possible D match to TRBD2 (7 bases). The clonotype originates from a woman over 75 with acute or convalescent COVID-19. The CDR3 DNA sequence: TGTGCCAGCAGCTTAGGAGGGAGGGGGACCTACAATGAGCAGTTCTTC. This sequence encodes CASSLGGRGTYNEQFF. The whole variable domain, filled in from reference TRBV7-2 and TRBJ2-1, reads GAGVSQSPSNKVTEKGKDVELRCDPISGHTALYWYRQSLGQGLEFLIYFQGNSAPDKSGLPSDRFSAERTGGSVSTLTIQRTQQEDSAVYLCASSLGGRGTYNEQFFGPGTRLTVL.